This T cell receptor beta chain is from a study of OX40 agonist ivuxolimab in advanced cancers. Study-wide context: The study enrolled dose-escalation patients with hepatocellular carcinoma, melanoma, renal cell or head and neck cancer. Findings and caveats of the study: At 0.1 to 3.0 mg/kg and by week 6, CD4+ and CD8+ T cells in the blood had expanded clonally. Antigen specificity of clonally expanded peripheral T cells was not established.

A word on this clone: Its antigen remains unknown.

The method was immunoSEQ multiplex PCR; TCRdb's version includes in-frame clones alone and lacks a portion of them. The profile shows tens of thousands of clones, more than 75% of them singletons. This specimen was CD4+ or CD8+ T cells sorted from blood, taken in a trial of the OX40 agonist ivuxolimab. The TCR sequence derives from an adult with an advanced solid tumor such as melanoma, head and neck, liver or kidney cancer.

This CDR3 reads CASSPNSGGEQYF. For the CDR3, the DNA is TGTGCCAGCAGTCCAAATAGCGGGGGTGAGCAGTACTTC. J is TRBJ2-7 and V is TRBV27, with 9 bases fitting TRBD2. The V segment lost 5 bases and the J segment 7 bases; nucleotides outside the gene matches: 6. Germline V gives CDR1 MNHEY, CDR2 SMNVEV (reference sequence). CDR3 size: 13 residues.